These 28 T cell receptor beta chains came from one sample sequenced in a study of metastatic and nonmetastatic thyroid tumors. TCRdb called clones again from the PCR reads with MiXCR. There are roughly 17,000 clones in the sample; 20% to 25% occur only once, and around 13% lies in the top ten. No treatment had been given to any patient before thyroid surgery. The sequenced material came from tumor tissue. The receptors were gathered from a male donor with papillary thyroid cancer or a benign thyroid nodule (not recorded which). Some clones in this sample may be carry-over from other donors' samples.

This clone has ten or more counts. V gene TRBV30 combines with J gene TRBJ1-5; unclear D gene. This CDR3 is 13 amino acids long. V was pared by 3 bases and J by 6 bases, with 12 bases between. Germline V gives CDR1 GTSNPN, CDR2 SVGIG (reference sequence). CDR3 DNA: TGTGCCTGGAGCAGCAGGAGTGGTCAGCCCCAGCATTTT. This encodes CAWSSRSGQPQHF.

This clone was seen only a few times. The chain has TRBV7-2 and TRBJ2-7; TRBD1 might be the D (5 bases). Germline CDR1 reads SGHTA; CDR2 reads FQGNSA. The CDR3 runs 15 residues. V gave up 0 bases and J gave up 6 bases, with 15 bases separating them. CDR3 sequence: CASSLAPGSGREQYF. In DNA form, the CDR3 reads TGTGCCAGCAGCTTAGCCCCCGGGTCAGGGCGCGAGCAGTACTTC.

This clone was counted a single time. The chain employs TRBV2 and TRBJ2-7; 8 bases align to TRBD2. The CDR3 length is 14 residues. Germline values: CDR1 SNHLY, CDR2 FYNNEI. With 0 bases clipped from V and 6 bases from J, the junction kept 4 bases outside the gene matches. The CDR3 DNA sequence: TGTGCCAGCAGTGAAGCCCAGCGGGAGCTCGAGCAGTACTTC. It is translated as CASSEAQRELEQYF.

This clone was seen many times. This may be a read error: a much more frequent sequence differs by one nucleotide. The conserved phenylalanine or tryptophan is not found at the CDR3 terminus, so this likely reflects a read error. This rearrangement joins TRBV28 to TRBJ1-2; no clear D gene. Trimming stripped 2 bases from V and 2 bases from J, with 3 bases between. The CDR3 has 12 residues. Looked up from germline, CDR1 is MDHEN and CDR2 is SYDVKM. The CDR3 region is CASSLGNYGYTS. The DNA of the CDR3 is TGTGCCAGCAGTTTAGGGAACTATGGCTACACCTCC.

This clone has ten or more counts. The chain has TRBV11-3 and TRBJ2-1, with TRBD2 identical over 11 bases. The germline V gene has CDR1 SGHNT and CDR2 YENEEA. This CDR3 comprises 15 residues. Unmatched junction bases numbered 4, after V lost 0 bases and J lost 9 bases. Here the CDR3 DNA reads TGTGCCAGCAGCTTAGATCTTAGCGGGAGGGGTGAGCAGTTCTTC. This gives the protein CASSLDLSGRGEQFF. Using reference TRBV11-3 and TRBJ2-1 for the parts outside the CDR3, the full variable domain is EAGVVQSPRYKIIEKKQPVAFWCNPISGHNTLYWYLQNLGQGPELLIRYENEEAVDDSQLPKDRFSAERLKGVDSTLKIQPAELGDSAVYLCASSLDLSGRGEQFFGPGTRLTVL.

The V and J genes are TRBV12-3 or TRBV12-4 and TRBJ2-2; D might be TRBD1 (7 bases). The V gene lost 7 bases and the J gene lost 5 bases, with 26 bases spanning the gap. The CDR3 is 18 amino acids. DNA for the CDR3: TGTGCCAGCACCCTTAACCAATCTAGGACAGGAGGGACCGGGGAGCTGTTTTTT. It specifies CASTLNQSRTGGTGELFF.

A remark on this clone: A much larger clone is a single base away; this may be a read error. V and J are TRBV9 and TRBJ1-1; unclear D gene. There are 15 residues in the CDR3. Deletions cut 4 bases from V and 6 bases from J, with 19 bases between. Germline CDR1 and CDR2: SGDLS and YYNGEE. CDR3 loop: CASSREGASVAEAFF. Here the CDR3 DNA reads TGTGCCAGCAGCAGAGAGGGCGCGAGCGTGGCTGAAGCTTTCTTT.

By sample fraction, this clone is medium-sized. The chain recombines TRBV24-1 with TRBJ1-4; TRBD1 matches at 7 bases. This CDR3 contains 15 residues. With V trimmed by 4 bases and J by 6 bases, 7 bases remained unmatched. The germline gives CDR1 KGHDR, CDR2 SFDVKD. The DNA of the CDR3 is TGTGCCACCAGTGACGGTGCCGGGACAGATGAAAAACTGTTTTTT. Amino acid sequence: CATSDGAGTDEKLFF.

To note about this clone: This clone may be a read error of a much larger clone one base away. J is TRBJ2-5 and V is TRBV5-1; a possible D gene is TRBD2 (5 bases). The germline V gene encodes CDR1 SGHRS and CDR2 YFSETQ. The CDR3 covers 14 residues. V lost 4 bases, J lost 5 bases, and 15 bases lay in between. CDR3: CASSNAEGRETQYF. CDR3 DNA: TGCGCCAGCAGCAATGCCGAGGGTCGGGAGACCCAGTACTTC.

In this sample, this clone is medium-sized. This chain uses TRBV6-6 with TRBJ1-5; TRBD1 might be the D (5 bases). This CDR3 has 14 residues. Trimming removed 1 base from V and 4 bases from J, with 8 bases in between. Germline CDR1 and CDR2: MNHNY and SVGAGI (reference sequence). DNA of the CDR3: TGTGCCAGCAGTTACTGGGGGTTGAATCAGCCCCAGCATTTT. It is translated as CASSYWGLNQPQHF.

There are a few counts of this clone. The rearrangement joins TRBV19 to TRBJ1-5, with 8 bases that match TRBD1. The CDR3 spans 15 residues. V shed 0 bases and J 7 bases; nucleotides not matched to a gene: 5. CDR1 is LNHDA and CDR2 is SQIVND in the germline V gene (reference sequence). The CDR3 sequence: CASSIDDRGRQPQHF. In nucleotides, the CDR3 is TGTGCCAGTAGTATAGACGACAGGGGTCGACAGCCCCAGCATTTT. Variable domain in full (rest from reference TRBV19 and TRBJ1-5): DGGITQSPKYLFRKEGQNVTLSCEQNLNHDAMYWYRQDPGQGLRLIYYSQIVNDFQKGDIAEGYSVSREKKESFPLTVTSAQKNPTAFYLCASSIDDRGRQPQHFGDGTRLSIL.

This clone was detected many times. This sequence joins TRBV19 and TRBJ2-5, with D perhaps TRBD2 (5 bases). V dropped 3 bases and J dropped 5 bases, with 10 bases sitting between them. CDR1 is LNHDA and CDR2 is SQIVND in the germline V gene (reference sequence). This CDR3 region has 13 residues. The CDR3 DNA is TGTGCCAGTAGTATGAGGGCGCGGGAGACCCAGTACTTC. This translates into CASSMRARETQYF.

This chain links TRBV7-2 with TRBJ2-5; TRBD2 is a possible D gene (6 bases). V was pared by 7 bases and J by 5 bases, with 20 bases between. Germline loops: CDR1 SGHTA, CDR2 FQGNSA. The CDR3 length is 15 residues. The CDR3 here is CASILLSGERETQYF. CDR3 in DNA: TGTGCCAGCATCCTACTATCGGGAGAGCGGGAGACCCAGTACTTC.

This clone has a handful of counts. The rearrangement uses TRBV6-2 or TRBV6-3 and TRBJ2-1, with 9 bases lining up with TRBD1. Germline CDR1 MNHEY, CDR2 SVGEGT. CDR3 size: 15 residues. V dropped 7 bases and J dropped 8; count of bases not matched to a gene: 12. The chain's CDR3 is CASTQRTGDVDEQFF. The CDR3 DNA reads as TGTGCCAGCACTCAGCGGACAGGGGATGTCGATGAGCAGTTCTTC.

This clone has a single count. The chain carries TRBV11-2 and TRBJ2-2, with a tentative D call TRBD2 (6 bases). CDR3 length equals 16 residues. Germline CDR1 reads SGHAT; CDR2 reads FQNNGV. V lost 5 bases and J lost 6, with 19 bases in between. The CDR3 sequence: CASSPLRTGVAGELFF. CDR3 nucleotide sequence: TGTGCCAGCAGCCCTCTTAGGACGGGAGTGGCCGGGGAGCTGTTTTTT.

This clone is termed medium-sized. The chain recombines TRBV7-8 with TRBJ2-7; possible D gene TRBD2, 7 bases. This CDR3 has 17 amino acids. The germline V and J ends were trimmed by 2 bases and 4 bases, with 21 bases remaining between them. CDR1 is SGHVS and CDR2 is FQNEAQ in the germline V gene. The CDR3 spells CASSLPSLGGLPYEQYF. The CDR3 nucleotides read TGTGCCAGCAGCTTACCTAGCCTGGGGGGGCTGCCGTACGAGCAGTACTTC.

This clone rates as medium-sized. The CDR3 protein is CASSFEGTGYEQYF. The CDR3 DNA sequence: TGTGCCAGCAGCTTTGAAGGAACGGGATACGAGCAGTACTTC. The V call is TRBV7-9, the J call TRBJ2-7, with a tentative D call TRBD2 (5 bases). Germline CDR1 and CDR2: SEHNR and FQNEAQ (reference sequence). The ends were cut back, 3 bases at V and 4 bases at J, with 13 bases in the middle. The CDR3 length is 14 residues.

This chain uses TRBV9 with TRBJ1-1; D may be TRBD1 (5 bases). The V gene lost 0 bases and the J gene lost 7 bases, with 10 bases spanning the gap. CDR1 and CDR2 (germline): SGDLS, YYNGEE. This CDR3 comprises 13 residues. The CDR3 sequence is CASSVGQGGEAFF. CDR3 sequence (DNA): TGTGCCAGCAGCGTAGGGCAGGGAGGTGAAGCTTTCTTT. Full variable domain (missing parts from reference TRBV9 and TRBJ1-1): DSGVTQTPKHLITATGQRVTLRCSPRSGDLSVYWYQQSLDQGLQFLIQYYNGEERAKGNILERFSAQQFPDLHSELNLSSLELGDSALYFCASSVGQGGEAFFGQGTRLTVV.

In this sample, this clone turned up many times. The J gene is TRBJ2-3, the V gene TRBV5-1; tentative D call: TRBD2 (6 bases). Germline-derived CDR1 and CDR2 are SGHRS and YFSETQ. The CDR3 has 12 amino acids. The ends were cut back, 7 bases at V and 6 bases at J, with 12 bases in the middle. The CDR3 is CASWGGGDTQYF. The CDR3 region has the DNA TGCGCCAGCTGGGGTGGAGGGGATACGCAGTATTTT.

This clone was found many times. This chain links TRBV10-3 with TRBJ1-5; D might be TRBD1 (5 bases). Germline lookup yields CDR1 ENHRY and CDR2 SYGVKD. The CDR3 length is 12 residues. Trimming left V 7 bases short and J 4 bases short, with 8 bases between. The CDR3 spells CAITDSNQPQHF. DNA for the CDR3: TGTGCCATCACCGACAGTAATCAGCCCCAGCATTTT.

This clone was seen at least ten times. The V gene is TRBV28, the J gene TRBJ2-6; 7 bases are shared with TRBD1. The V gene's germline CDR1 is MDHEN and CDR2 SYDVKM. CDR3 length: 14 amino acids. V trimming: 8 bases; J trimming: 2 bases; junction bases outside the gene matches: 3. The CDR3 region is CASYDRAGANVLTF. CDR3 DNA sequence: TGTGCCAGCTACGACAGGGCTGGGGCCAACGTCCTGACTTTC.

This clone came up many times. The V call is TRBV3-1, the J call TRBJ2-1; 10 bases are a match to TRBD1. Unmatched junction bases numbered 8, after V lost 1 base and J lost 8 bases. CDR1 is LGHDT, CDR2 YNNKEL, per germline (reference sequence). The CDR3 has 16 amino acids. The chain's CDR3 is CASSQGPGTGADEQFF. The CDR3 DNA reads TGTGCCAGCAGCCAAGGTCCGGGGACAGGGGCAGATGAGCAGTTCTTC.

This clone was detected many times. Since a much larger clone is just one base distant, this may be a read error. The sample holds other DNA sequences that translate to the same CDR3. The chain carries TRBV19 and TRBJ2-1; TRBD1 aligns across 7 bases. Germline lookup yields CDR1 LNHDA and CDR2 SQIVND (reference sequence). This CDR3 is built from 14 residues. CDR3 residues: CASSIYRGFYEQFF. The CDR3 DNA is TGTGCCAGCAGTATCTACAGGGGTTTTTATGAGCAGTTCTTC.

CDR3 coding DNA: TGCAGTGCCCCAAGCGGGAGTACCGGGGAGCTGTTTTTT. Its translation is CSAPSGSTGELFF. The rearrangement links TRBV20-1 to TRBJ2-2, with 8 positions matching TRBD2. Trimming removed 6 bases from V and 5 bases from J; junction bases left unmatched: 5. This CDR3 comprises 13 residues. In germline, CDR1 is DFQATT, CDR2 SNEGSKA (reference sequence).

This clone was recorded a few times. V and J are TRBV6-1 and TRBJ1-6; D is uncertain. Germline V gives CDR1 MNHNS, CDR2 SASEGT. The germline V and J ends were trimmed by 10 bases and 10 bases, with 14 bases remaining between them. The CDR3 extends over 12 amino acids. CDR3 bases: TGTGCCACCGGGATGTTGGTCTCACCCCTCCACTTT. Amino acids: CATGMLVSPLHF.

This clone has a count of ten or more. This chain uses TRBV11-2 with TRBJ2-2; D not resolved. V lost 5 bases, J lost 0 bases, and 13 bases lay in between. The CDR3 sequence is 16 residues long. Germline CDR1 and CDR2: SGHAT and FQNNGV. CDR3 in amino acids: CASSTRHGANTGELFF. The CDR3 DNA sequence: TGTGCCAGCAGCACACGTCATGGGGCGAACACCGGGGAGCTGTTTTTT.

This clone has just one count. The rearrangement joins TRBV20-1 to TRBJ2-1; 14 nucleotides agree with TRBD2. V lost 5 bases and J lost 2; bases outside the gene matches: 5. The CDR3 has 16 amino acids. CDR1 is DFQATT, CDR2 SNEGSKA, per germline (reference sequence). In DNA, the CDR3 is TGCAGTGCTTCGACTAGCGGGAGGGCGACCTACAATGAGCAGTTCTTC. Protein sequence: CSASTSGRATYNEQFF.

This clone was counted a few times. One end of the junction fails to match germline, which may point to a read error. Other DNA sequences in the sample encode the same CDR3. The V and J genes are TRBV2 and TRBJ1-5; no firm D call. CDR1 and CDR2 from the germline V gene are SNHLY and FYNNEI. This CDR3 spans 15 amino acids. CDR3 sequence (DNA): TGTGCAAGCGGGCAGGCCGATCTGGGCAATCAGCCACAGCATTTT. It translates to CASGQADLGNQPQHF.